These 10 T cell receptor beta chains came from one sample sequenced in a study of blood T cell repertoires in COVID-19. Assay used: immunoSEQ multiplex PCR; TCRdb lists only in-frame clones, some missing. Of roughly 250,000 clones listed, approximately 85% are singletons. The sequenced sample was PBMCs or T cells enriched from blood (not recorded which). These TCRs come from a woman in her 30s who had recovered from COVID-19.

The chain couples TRBV5-6 to TRBJ2-3; D ambiguous. From germline, CDR1 is SGHDT and CDR2 YYEEEE. CDR3 length equals 17 residues. V shed 0 bases and J shed 6 bases, with 20 bases lying between them. CDR3 sequence reads: CASSLAEFTVITDTQYF. The CDR3 DNA reads TGTGCCAGCAGCTTGGCCGAGTTTACGGTGATAACGGATACGCAGTATTTT.

The chain is built from TRBV11-1 and TRBJ1-1; D might be TRBD1 (5 bases). Germline V CDR1 and CDR2: SGHAT, FQDESV (reference sequence). The germline V and J ends were trimmed by 6 bases and 5 bases, with 19 bases remaining between them. The CDR3 is 15 residues long. The CDR3 sequence: CASSATRASGTEAFF. For the CDR3, the DNA is TGTGCCAGCAGTGCTACCAGGGCTAGTGGGACTGAAGCTTTCTTT. The full variable domain, rest sourced from reference TRBV11-1 and TRBJ1-1, is EAEVAQSPRYKITEKSQAVAFWCDPISGHATLYWYRQILGQGPELLVQFQDESVVDDSQLPKDRFSAERLKGVDSTLKIQPAELGDSAMYLCASSATRASGTEAFFGQGTRLTVV.

V usage is TRBV7-6 and J usage is TRBJ1-2, with D uncertain. This CDR3 region has 13 residues. Trimming took off 3 bases at V and 7 bases at J, with 12 bases between the two ends. The V gene's germline CDR1 is SGHVS and CDR2 FNYEAQ. CDR3 loop: CASSLTHVSGYTF. In DNA form, the CDR3 reads TGTGCCAGCAGCTTGACACACGTCTCTGGCTACACCTTC.

The rearrangement joins TRBV10-3 to TRBJ2-6; weak D call: TRBD1 (5 bases). Germline values: CDR1 ENHRY, CDR2 SYGVKD. CDR3 length: 18 amino acids. V was shortened by 6 bases and J by 0 bases, with 18 bases between the two germline ends. CDR3 nucleotides: TGTGCCATCAGGAAGACAGAGGAAAGAAGCTCTGGGGCCAACGTCCTGACTTTC. Encoded protein: CAIRKTEERSSGANVLTF.

The genes are TRBV28 and TRBJ1-1; possibly TRBD1 for D (6 bases). The CDR3 sequence is 19 residues long. V was shortened by 2 bases and J by 4 bases, with 26 bases between the two germline ends. The V gene's germline CDR1 is MDHEN and CDR2 SYDVKM. The CDR3 spells CASSLVRGVYTGQSTEAFF. CDR3 coding DNA: TGTGCCAGCAGTTTAGTCAGGGGCGTGTATACGGGGCAGAGCACTGAAGCTTTCTTT.

V usage is TRBV5-1 and J usage is TRBJ1-1, with D unresolved. Trimming removed 4 bases from V and 2 bases from J, with 6 bases in between. The CDR3 is made up of 12 amino acids. Germline-derived CDR1 and CDR2 are SGHRS and YFSETQ. The CDR3 DNA reads TGCGCCAGCAGCCACGGTAACACTGAAGCTTTCTTT. Amino acids: CASSHGNTEAFF.

This chain uses TRBV19 with TRBJ2-2; 7 positions match TRBD1. The V gene's germline CDR1 is LNHDA and CDR2 SQIVND (reference sequence). CDR3 length: 14 residues. The ends lost 8 bases at V and 7 bases at J; junction bases unmatched: 10. Here the CDR3 reads CASGTVLSYGELFF. In DNA, the CDR3 is TGTGCCAGTGGGACAGTCCTTTCATACGGGGAGCTGTTTTTT.

The chain links TRBV6-5 to TRBJ2-7, with D perhaps matching TRBD1 (6 bases). V lost 5 bases to trimming and J lost 6 bases, with 14 bases between them. There are 13 residues in the CDR3. Germline values: CDR1 MNHEY, CDR2 SVGAGI. The CDR3 coding sequence is TGTGCCAGCAGTCACCAACAGGGCCGCGAGCAGTACTTC. Its protein product is CASSHQQGREQYF.

This sequence joins TRBV7-9 and TRBJ2-5; possible D gene TRBD1, 5 bases. In germline, CDR1 is SEHNR, CDR2 FQNEAQ (reference sequence). The CDR3 is made up of 14 amino acids. V shed 3 bases and J shed 2 bases, with 10 bases lying between them. The CDR3 region is CASSFQGTQETQYF. The CDR3 DNA reads TGTGCCAGCAGCTTCCAGGGTACTCAAGAGACCCAGTACTTC.

This rearrangement joins TRBV15 to TRBJ2-1; D may be TRBD2 (6 bases). V was shortened by 0 bases and J by 9 bases, with 18 bases between the two germline ends. This CDR3 has 16 amino acids. The germline V gene encodes CDR1 LNHNV and CDR2 YYDKDF (reference sequence). CDR3 DNA: TGTGCCACCAGCAGAGATCCAGCGGGCCTTAGGAGTGAGCAGTTCTTC. Its translation: CATSRDPAGLRSEQFF.